Listed below are T cell receptor beta chains from one sample, sequenced in a study of cytotoxic CD8 clonotypes in ibrutinib-treated CLL. This table comes from immunoSEQ multiplex PCR, and its TCRdb copy is limited to in-frame clones, with some not included. The top ten clones hold 51% of a sample with over 25,000 clones, more than 75% of them seen once. The starting material was PBMCs, obtained after 36 months of ibrutinib treatment. The receptor set was obtained from a human donor with chronic lymphocytic leukemia. Each CDR3 is given with its conserved first and last residue. The D gene is left open where the match is weak. Expanded clones are given a class, and other clones once, few, many or no size at all.

d_call	v_call	j_call	clone_size	cdr3_nt	cdr3_aa
.	TRBV10-3	TRBJ1-5	.	TGTGCCATCAGTGATGGAACAGGCAATCAGCCCCAGCATTTT	CAISDGTGNQPQHF
.	TRBV27	TRBJ2-6	.	TGTGCCAGCAGTTTATCGGGCGGCTCTGGGGCCAACGTCCTGACTTTC	CASSLSGGSGANVLTF
.	TRBV7-2	TRBJ1-2	.	TGTGCCAGCAGCGCGGACAGTTCCCACTATGGCTACACCTTC	CASSADSSHYGYTF
TRBD1	TRBV10-3	TRBJ2-5	.	TGTGCCATCGGACCGAGACAGGGGCCACAAGAGACCCAGTACTTC	CAIGPRQGPQETQYF
TRBD1	TRBV2	TRBJ1-2	.	TGTGCCAGCACCGTGGACAGGGGGGTAGATAACTATGGCTACACCTTC	CASTVDRGVDNYGYTF
.	TRBV5-8	TRBJ1-1	.	TGTGCCAGCAGCCGAAGAGGGATCTCGGGCACTGAAGCTTTCTTT	CASSRRGISGTEAFF
.	TRBV6-5	TRBJ1-1	.	TGTGCCAGCAGTTACGCAGGGAGAGAAGCTTTCTTT	CASSYAGREAFF
TRBD1	TRBV10-2	TRBJ1-1	.	TGCGCCAGCAGTGAGAGGCAGGGCCTTGAGGGGGCGACCGGTGAAGCTTTCTTT	CASSERQGLEGATGEAFF
.	TRBV9	TRBJ2-1	.	TGTGCCAGCAGCGTAAGGGGCGGGGCTTACAATGAGCAGTTCTTC	CASSVRGGAYNEQFF
TRBD1	TRBV7-9	TRBJ2-1	.	TGTGCCAGCAGTCCCGACAGGGGCTCCTACAATGAGCAGTTCTTC	CASSPDRGSYNEQFF
TRBD1	TRBV2	TRBJ1-4	.	TGTGCCAGCAGTGAACTCGACAGGGGGCAGTTTGAAAAACTGTTTTTT	CASSELDRGQFEKLFF
TRBD1	TRBV6-6	TRBJ1-2	.	TGTGCCAGTTTCCGGGACAGGGTTTCTGGCTACACCTTC	CASFRDRVSGYTF
.	TRBV15	TRBJ2-2	.	TGTGCCACCAGCATGGGGGGGGCGGTCGGGGAGCTGTTTTTT	CATSMGGAVGELFF
.	TRBV30	TRBJ2-1	.	TGTGCCTGGAGTCTGCCGGCCGGTTACAATGAGCAGTTCTTC	CAWSLPAGYNEQFF
.	TRBV30	TRBJ1-1	.	TGTGCCTGGGAATGGGGGGCAGAAGCTTTCTTT	CAWEWGAEAFF
.	TRBV11-2	TRBJ1-1	few	TGTGCCAGCAGCTTTGAGGGAGTCACTGAAGCTTTCTTT	CASSFEGVTEAFF
TRBD1	TRBV10-3	TRBJ1-4	.	TGTGCCACCGGAACGGACAGGGGTGGGGAAAAACTGTTTTTT	CATGTDRGGEKLFF
TRBD1	TRBV7-6	TRBJ2-2	.	TGTGCCAGCAGCCTAAGGACAGGGCACACCGGGGAGCTGTTTTTT	CASSLRTGHTGELFF
.	TRBV7-9	TRBJ2-3	.	TGTGCCAGCAGCGTAGCGGCTCAACCGCGAGATACGCAGTATTTT	CASSVAAQPRDTQYF
TRBD1	TRBV29-1	TRBJ1-2	.	TGCAGCGTGGCCGGGACAGGGGCACTTTACACCTTC	CSVAGTGALYTF
.	TRBV7-3	TRBJ1-2	few	TGTGCCAGCAGCGAACAGGGAGGGTATGGCTACACCTTC	CASSEQGGYGYTF
.	TRBV6-5	TRBJ1-3	.	TGTGCCAGCAGTTTCTTGACCCAAATCGGAAACACCATATATTTT	CASSFLTQIGNTIYF
.	TRBV6-5	TRBJ1-5	.	TGTGCCAGCAGTTCACGGGGAGGGGAGCCCCAGCATTTT	CASSSRGGEPQHF
.	TRBV10-3	TRBJ1-6	.	TGTGCCATCAGGGAAAGCTCCTATAATTCACCCCTCCACTTT	CAIRESSYNSPLHF
TRBD1	TRBV2	TRBJ2-7	few	TGTGCCAGCAGCCCAATTGGACAGGAATCCTCCTACGAGCAGTACTTC	CASSPIGQESSYEQYF
.	TRBV4-3	TRBJ2-5	.	TGCGCCAGCAGCCAAGATAGGGGGAGCGGCGTGACCCAGTACTTC	CASSQDRGSGVTQYF
.	TRBV5-6	TRBJ2-3	.	TGTGCCAGCACAGCGGGTCGCAGCACAGATACGCAGTATTTT	CASTAGRSTDTQYF
.	TRBV7-2	TRBJ2-7	.	TGTGCCAGCAGCTTTCTAGGTTCCTACGAGCAGTACTTC	CASSFLGSYEQYF
.	TRBV5-6	TRBJ1-5	once	TGTGCCAGCAGCTTCACAGGTGGAAATCAGCCCCAGCATTTT	CASSFTGGNQPQHF
.	TRBV6-1	TRBJ1-1	.	TGTGCCAGCAGTCCGTGGGGGGCGGACACTGAAGCTTTCTTT	CASSPWGADTEAFF
.	TRBV7-6	TRBJ2-5	.	TGTGCCAGCAGCTTAGTTGCAGGGGCGGAGACCCAGTACTTC	CASSLVAGAETQYF
TRBD1	TRBV18	TRBJ2-1	.	TGTGCCAGCTCACCACCGGGACAGGGGTCCAATGAGCAGTTCTTC	CASSPPGQGSNEQFF
TRBD1	TRBV27	TRBJ2-7	.	TGTGCCAGCAGTTTATCCAACAGGGGGCTCTACGAGCAGTACTTC	CASSLSNRGLYEQYF
TRBD1	TRBV7-6	TRBJ2-2	.	TGTGCCAGCAGCCCATACCAGACAGGGGAAGGTTTGGACACCGGGGAGCTGTTTTTT	CASSPYQTGEGLDTGELFF
TRBD1	TRBV2	TRBJ1-2	.	TGTGCCAGCAGTCTGGACAGGGAGGCCCATGGCTACACCTTC	CASSLDREAHGYTF
.	TRBV10-3	TRBJ1-5	.	TGTGCCATCAGTGAAGCCGGGACGGCGAACGGGCAGCCCCAGCATTTT	CAISEAGTANGQPQHF
.	TRBV13	TRBJ2-1	.	TGTGCCAGCAGCGTTAGCGGCTCCTACAATGAGCAGTTCTTC	CASSVSGSYNEQFF
TRBD2	TRBV11-2	TRBJ2-2	.	TGTGCCAGCAGCTTAGGTCGGGGGGCCGGGGAGCTGTTTTTT	CASSLGRGAGELFF
.	TRBV7-9	TRBJ2-3	.	TGTGCCAGCAGCTTACGGGGACACCCTCGGGCGGATACGCAGTATTTT	CASSLRGHPRADTQYF
TRBD1	TRBV7-9	TRBJ2-7	.	TGTGCCAGCAGCTTAGCGGGGGACAGGGCCTACGAGCAGTACTTC	CASSLAGDRAYEQYF
.	TRBV15	TRBJ1-4	once	TGTGCCACCAGCAGAAAGGGGGGAATTGAGGGAAAACTGTTTTTT	CATSRKGGIEGKLFF
.	TRBV27	TRBJ1-2	.	TGTGCCAGCAGTTTATGGTCGGGGTGGGGCTACACCTTC	CASSLWSGWGYTF
TRBD1	TRBV2	TRBJ1-2	.	TGTGCCAGCAGCTACGACAGGGTTGGTGGCTACACCTTC	CASSYDRVGGYTF
.	TRBV27	TRBJ1-6	.	TGTGCCAGCAGTCTAGTTAGGGGCGGGAGCTCCTATAATTCACCCCTCCACTTT	CASSLVRGGSSYNSPLHF
TRBD2	TRBV9	TRBJ2-3	.	TGTGCCAGCACCCCCGGGGGGGCCTGGGGCACAGATACGCAGTATTTT	CASTPGGAWGTDTQYF
.	TRBV4-1	TRBJ2-1	.	TGCGCCAGCAGCCAAGACCCGAGCTCCTACAATGAGCAGTTCTTC	CASSQDPSSYNEQFF
.	TRBV10-1	TRBJ1-5	.	TGCGCCAGCAGCGAGTGGAAGGCGAGGCAGCCCCAGCATTTT	CASSEWKARQPQHF
TRBD2	TRBV6-1	TRBJ2-5	few	TGTGCCAGCAGTGATCTGGCGGGGGGCCAAGAGACCCAGTACTTC	CASSDLAGGQETQYF
.	TRBV5-4	TRBJ2-6	.	TGTGCCAGCAGCTTGGTCGGCTCTGGGGCCAACGTCCTGACTTTC	CASSLVGSGANVLTF
TRBD1	TRBV5-6	TRBJ2-2	.	TGTGCCAGCAGCTTGTCCTGGTACGACAGGGACCACCCAGCCGGGGAGCTGTTTTTT	CASSLSWYDRDHPAGELFF
TRBD2	TRBV9	TRBJ2-3	.	TGTGCCAGCAGCGTAGTCGGCGGGGGGGCAGATACGCAGTATTTT	CASSVVGGGADTQYF
.	TRBV10-3	TRBJ1-3	.	TGTGCCGGAGGGGACGGATGGGACACCATATATTTT	CAGGDGWDTIYF
.	TRBV15	TRBJ2-1	.	TGTGCCACCAGCAGAGACCAGGGGCCTCCAGAGCAGTTCTTC	CATSRDQGPPEQFF
.	TRBV21-1	TRBJ1-2	.	TGTGCCAGCAGCCAAATAGGCGGGTCTGGCTACACCTTC	CASSQIGGSGYTF
TRBD2	TRBV5-4	TRBJ2-5	.	TGTGCCAGCAGCTTACCGGGACTAGCGACAGACAAGGAGACCCAGTACTTC	CASSLPGLATDKETQYF
TRBD1	TRBV7-2	TRBJ1-2	.	TGTGCCAGCAGCTCCACAGGGGGCCCCCATGGCTACACCTTC	CASSSTGGPHGYTF
.	TRBV7-9	TRBJ2-2	.	TGTGCCAGCAGCTTACTGGGAATCACCGGGGAGCTGTTTTTT	CASSLLGITGELFF
.	TRBV10-2	TRBJ1-4	.	TGCGCCAGCAGTGAGCCGGAGGGTCAAAATGAAAAACTGTTTTTT	CASSEPEGQNEKLFF
.	TRBV19	TRBJ2-4	.	TGTGCCACCTCTAGGGCCAAAAACATTCAGTACTTC	CATSRAKNIQYF
.	TRBV5-1	TRBJ1-3	few	TGCGCCAGCAGCATTAGTGGCTCTGGAAACACCATATATTTT	CASSISGSGNTIYF